A single sample is the source of the 5 T cell receptor beta chains below, sequenced in a study of blood T cell repertoires in COVID-19. Repertoires were generated with immunoSEQ multiplex PCR, while TCRdb's copy carries only in-frame clones and drops some. Of around 280,000 clones listed, about 90% were seen once; the top ten hold roughly 10%. Sequenced input: peripheral blood. These receptors originate from a woman in her twenties or thirties with COVID-19, enrolled during active disease.

This clone is a singleton in its sample. The rearrangement joins TRBV19 to TRBJ2-7, with a possible D match to TRBD1 (5 bases). Germline lookup yields CDR1 LNHDA and CDR2 SQIVND (reference sequence). The CDR3 is made up of 13 amino acids. V was trimmed by 4 bases and J by 5 bases, leaving 12 bases between them. In nucleotides, the CDR3 is TGTGCCAGTAGTACGACAGTCGATCACGAGCAGTACTTC. As protein: CASSTTVDHEQYF.

J is TRBJ2-7 and V is TRBV7-6; D may be TRBD2 (5 bases). The CDR3 is 14 residues long. The V and J ends lost 1 base and 3 bases respectively, with 10 bases between them. Germline-derived CDR1 and CDR2 are SGHVS and FNYEAQ. Here the CDR3 reads CASSLGASHYEQYF. The CDR3 DNA follows: TGTGCCAGCAGCTTAGGGGCTAGCCACTACGAGCAGTACTTC.

This clone appeared a single time. The rearrangement joins TRBV28 to TRBJ1-3, with 10 bases matching TRBD1. With 4 bases clipped from V and 15 bases from J, the junction kept 15 bases outside the gene matches. This CDR3 is 15 amino acids long. CDR1 is MDHEN, CDR2 SYDVKM, per germline. DNA of the CDR3: TGTGCCAGCAGTTCCCTAACTTCTTTGGGGACAGGGGAATATTTT. This encodes CASSSLTSLGTGEYF. The full variable domain, its missing parts supplied by reference TRBV28 and TRBJ1-3, is DVKVTQSSRYLVKRTGEKVFLECVQDMDHENMFWYRQDPGLGLRLIYFSYDVKMKEKGDIPEGYSVSREKKERFSLILESASTNQTSMYLCASSSLTSLGTGEYFGEGSWLTVV.

The chain employs TRBV19 and TRBJ1-5; a possible D gene is TRBD1 (5 bases). Trimming took 2 bases from V and 3 from J, leaving 11 bases between them. Per the germline V gene, CDR1 is LNHDA and CDR2 is SQIVND (reference sequence). This CDR3 is 15 amino acids long. CDR3 nucleotides: TGTGCCAGTAGTATAACCCGGACAAACAATCAGCCCCAGCATTTT. Its translation is CASSITRTNNQPQHF.

The chain recombines TRBV5-6 with TRBJ1-2; D is unclear. Germline V gene sequence: CDR1 SGHDT, CDR2 YYEEEE. V was trimmed by 6 bases and J by 1 base, leaving 13 bases between them. CDR3 length: 14 amino acids. This CDR3 reads CASTRGRLNYGYTF. The CDR3 nucleotides are TGTGCCAGCACCAGAGGGAGACTTAACTATGGCTACACCTTC. Using reference TRBV5-6 and TRBJ1-2 for the parts outside the CDR3, the full variable domain is DAGVTQSPTHLIKTRGQQVTLRCSPKSGHDTVSWYQQALGQGPQFIFQYYEEEERQRGNFPDRFSGHQFPNYSSELNVNALLLGDSALYLCASTRGRLNYGYTFGSGTRLTVV.